Presented here are 22 T cell receptor beta chains from one specimen sequenced in a study of T-cell memory formation after mild COVID-19. TCRdb recomputed calls from the 5' RACE reads with MiXCR, one row per CDR3 protein. The data contain hundreds of thousands of distinct CDR3 sequences, approximately 21% of them singletons. Sequencing used PBMCs or a T cell subset sorted from them (not recorded which). These receptors were obtained from an adult woman who had mild COVID-19 (a few samples of this study predate the infection). Cell type and time point are not known.

This chain joins TRBV20-1 and TRBJ2-3, with D uncertain. CDR3 length: 14 amino acids. Germline assignment: CDR1 DFQATT and CDR2 SNEGSKA (reference sequence). Trimming pared 3 bases from V and 0 bases from J, leaving 10 bases between. The CDR3 region is CSASPHWSTDTQYF. CDR3 DNA sequence: TGCAGTGCTAGCCCCCACTGGAGCACAGATACGCAGTATTTT.

The rearrangement links TRBV9 to TRBJ1-5; D remains ambiguous. Germline V lookup: CDR1 SGDLS, CDR2 YYNGEE. Trimming shortened V by 4 bases and J by 5 bases, and 16 bases separated the two germline ends. The CDR3 runs 15 residues. The CDR3 loop reads CASSPSGSAHQPQHF. The DNA of the CDR3 is TGTGCCAGCAGCCCTAGCGGCTCGGCGCATCAGCCCCAGCATTTT.

This clonotype was found many times. The genes are TRBV6-2 or TRBV6-3 and TRBJ2-7; the D gene is possibly TRBD1 (6 bases). With 6 bases removed from V and 3 bases from J, the gap between germline ends came to 9 bases. The CDR3 length is 12 residues. CDR1 is MNHEY and CDR2 is SVGEGT in the germline V gene. CDR3 protein: CASSSQGYEQYF. The CDR3 DNA follows: TGTGCCAGCAGCTCACAGGGCTACGAGCAGTACTTC.

This rearrangement joins TRBV12-3 or TRBV12-4 to TRBJ1-1; TRBD1 matches 7 bases. The trim removed 6 bases at V and 2 bases at J, leaving 6 bases unmatched. The CDR3 is 14 amino acids. DNA for the CDR3: TGTGCCAGCAGAAGACAGGGAATAAACACTGAAGCTTTCTTT. Protein product: CASRRQGINTEAFF.

This clonotype was seen more than once but under ten times. This chain links TRBV24-1 with TRBJ2-7; no definite D call. Germline V gene lookup returns CDR1 KGHDR and CDR2 SFDVKD. This CDR3 comprises 12 residues. V was shortened by 1 base and J by 8 bases, with 8 bases between the two germline ends. The CDR3 DNA reads as TGTGCCACCAGTGATTTCCTGGGCAAGCAGTACTTC. As protein: CATSDFLGKQYF.

The rearrangement uses TRBV7-2 and TRBJ1-1, with a weak D call TRBD1 (6 bases). V shed 3 bases and J shed 6 bases, with 14 bases lying between them. The CDR3 has 14 residues. Germline CDR1 reads SGHTA; CDR2 reads FQGNSA. CDR3 in DNA: TGTGCCAGCAGCTTTACAGGGTTTGCTTCTGAAGCTTTCTTT. This translates into CASSFTGFASEAFF.

The table lists this clonotype with a count of one. The V and J genes are TRBV7-9 and TRBJ2-5; D call uncertain. Germline CDR1 SEHNR, CDR2 FQNEAQ (reference sequence). Trimming cost V 6 bases and J 4 bases, with 9 bases left between them. The CDR3 sequence is 12 residues long. CDR3 protein: CASRSWVETQYF. The DNA for the CDR3 is TGTGCCAGCAGATCTTGGGTAGAGACCCAGTACTTC.

This clonotype occurred many times. The chain is built from TRBV12-3 or TRBV12-4 and TRBJ1-1, with TRBD1 as a possible D gene (6 bases). V lost 3 bases to trimming and J lost 1 base, with 9 bases between them. The CDR3 is 14 amino acids. CDR3 in amino acids: CASSFGQRNTEAFF. The CDR3 DNA reads TGTGCCAGCAGTTTCGGACAGAGGAACACTGAAGCTTTCTTT.

The chain carries TRBV24-1 and TRBJ2-1, with 9 bases aligning to TRBD1. Germline values: CDR1 KGHDR, CDR2 SFDVKD. The CDR3 totals 16 residues. With V trimmed by 3 bases and J by 4 bases, 6 bases remained unmatched. CDR3 DNA: TGTGCCACCAGTGATCCACAGGGGGCAGGGTACAATGAGCAGTTCTTC. Translating gives CATSDPQGAGYNEQFF.

The chain employs TRBV29-1 and TRBJ1-5, with unresolved D. The CDR3 is 13 amino acids. The germline V gene has CDR1 SQVTM and CDR2 ANQGSEA. V was trimmed by 4 bases and J by 6 bases, leaving 13 bases between them. The CDR3 nucleotides read TGCAGCGTTGTCGAAAGGGTGGGTCAGCCCCAGCATTTT. Protein product: CSVVERVGQPQHF.

This chain connects TRBV11-1 to TRBJ2-3; 12 nucleotides line up with TRBD2. This CDR3 has 18 amino acids. The V and J ends lost 2 bases and 2 bases, in that order; junction bases with no gene match: 8. CDR1 is SGHAT, CDR2 FQDESV, per germline (reference sequence). The CDR3: CASSLYALAGGLTDTQYF. Here the CDR3 DNA reads TGTGCCAGCAGCTTATATGCCCTAGCGGGGGGGCTCACAGATACGCAGTATTTT. Together with reference TRBV11-1 and TRBJ2-3, the CDR3 gives the full variable domain: EAEVAQSPRYKITEKSQAVAFWCDPISGHATLYWYRQILGQGPELLVQFQDESVVDDSQLPKDRFSAERLKGVDSTLKIQPAELGDSAMYLCASSLYALAGGLTDTQYFGPGTRLTVL.

This clonotype was observed a handful of times. This chain connects TRBV7-9 to TRBJ2-3, with D unclear. Germline CDR1 reads SEHNR; CDR2 reads FQNEAQ (reference sequence). The CDR3 runs to 16 residues. Trimming cost V 5 bases and J 3 bases, with 18 bases left between them. Here the CDR3 DNA reads TGTGCCAGCAGCCGCCTGGAGATCGCAAGTACAGATACGCAGTATTTT. It codes for CASSRLEIASTDTQYF.

In this sample, this clonotype turned up many times. The V and J genes are TRBV10-3 and TRBJ1-6; a possible D gene is TRBD1 (6 bases). The V end lost 3 bases, the J end lost 11 bases, and 11 bases lay between the germline ends. The CDR3 consists of 13 residues. CDR1 and CDR2 (germline): ENHRY, SYGVKD. CDR3 nucleotides: TGTGCCATCAGTGACAGGGGCGCGCCACCCCTCCACTTT. The encoded protein is CAISDRGAPPLHF.

This clonotype was observed a handful of times. The chain couples TRBV10-2 to TRBJ2-3; 8 bases are shared with TRBD1. Germline assignment: CDR1 WSHSY and CDR2 SAAADI. This CDR3 comprises 16 residues. Unmatched junction bases numbered 12, after V lost 6 bases and J lost 4 bases. Here the CDR3 reads CASSADRGLGADTQYF. The CDR3 nucleotides are TGCGCCAGCAGCGCAGACAGGGGTTTAGGAGCAGATACGCAGTATTTT.

This clonotype was counted only a few times. This rearrangement joins TRBV12-3 or TRBV12-4 to TRBJ1-2; possibly TRBD1 for D (6 bases). V was trimmed by 5 bases and J by 4 bases, leaving 17 bases between them. The CDR3 extends over 15 amino acids. The CDR3 is CASSPGRRGPYGYTF. The CDR3 bases are TGTGCCAGCAGTCCGGGTAGACGGGGGCCCTATGGCTACACCTTC.

The rearrangement links TRBV20-1 to TRBJ2-3, with 13 nucleotides matching TRBD2. Germline CDR1 and CDR2: DFQATT and SNEGSKA (reference sequence). Unmatched junction bases numbered 7, after V lost 0 bases and J lost 4 bases. The length of the CDR3 is 17 residues. CDR3 protein: CSARDPRLAGGSDTQYF. The CDR3 coding sequence is TGCAGTGCTAGAGATCCCAGACTAGCGGGGGGTTCAGATACGCAGTATTTT.

A few counts support this clonotype. The chain's CDR3 is CASSSEVRQGAMNTEAFF. Here the CDR3 DNA reads TGTGCCAGCAGCTCCGAAGTAAGGCAGGGGGCCATGAACACTGAAGCTTTCTTT. The chain is built from TRBV12-3 or TRBV12-4 and TRBJ1-1; 8 bases fit TRBD1. The CDR3 covers 18 residues. V was pared by 6 bases and J by 0 bases, with 15 bases of the junction left unmatched.

This clonotype was recorded a few times. This chain connects TRBV2 to TRBJ1-1; 7 bases agree with TRBD1. In germline, CDR1 is SNHLY, CDR2 FYNNEI. The V and J ends lost 6 bases and 4 bases, in that order; junction bases with no gene match: 5. The CDR3 is made up of 13 amino acids. The CDR3 sequence is CASRTGIGTEAFF. CDR3 nucleotide sequence: TGTGCCAGCAGGACAGGGATCGGCACTGAAGCTTTCTTT.

The chain employs TRBV12-3 or TRBV12-4 and TRBJ2-5; 11 bases agree with TRBD2. The CDR3 length is 16 residues. V dropped 5 bases and J dropped 5; count of bases not matched to a gene: 10. The CDR3 sequence: CASSPELAGVGETQYF. The DNA for the CDR3 is TGTGCCAGCAGTCCAGAACTAGCGGGGGTCGGGGAGACCCAGTACTTC.

This clonotype appeared a few times. This chain connects TRBV10-3 to TRBJ2-5, with D possibly being TRBD1 (5 bases). The germline CDR1 and CDR2 sequences are ENHRY and SYGVKD. With 6 bases removed from V and 1 base from J, the gap between germline ends came to 9 bases. The CDR3 has 13 amino acids. The CDR3 loop reads CAISQGAQETQYF. As DNA, the CDR3 is TGTGCCATCAGCCAAGGGGCCCAAGAGACCCAGTACTTC.

The V gene is TRBV6-1, the J gene TRBJ1-1; no clear D gene. Germline lookup yields CDR1 MNHNS and CDR2 SASEGT. V was clipped by 0 bases and J by 4 bases, with 9 bases between them. The CDR3 extends over 14 amino acids. DNA for the CDR3: TGTGCCAGCAGTGAAGCGTCCAGGTCCACTGAAGCTTTCTTT. It codes for CASSEASRSTEAFF.

This clonotype was counted between two and nine times. The chain combines TRBV7-2 with TRBJ2-7; 14 positions agree with TRBD2. The CDR3 is 16 amino acids. Germline V gives CDR1 SGHTA, CDR2 FQGNSA. The ends lost 6 bases at V and 0 bases at J; junction bases unmatched: 4. CDR3: CASRYGTSGSSYEQYF. The CDR3, as DNA: TGTGCCAGCAGGTACGGGACTAGCGGGAGCTCCTACGAGCAGTACTTC.